This TCR beta chain was identified during a study of blood T cell repertoires in COVID-19. Study-wide background: Sites in the United States, Italy and Spain provided acute and convalescent COVID-19 samples. From T cells, B-cell-depleted T cells, or PBMCs came the material, which was cDNA or gDNA.

Per the study methods: Estimation of nucleated cell counts relied on the amplification of reference gene primers. Produced via immunoSEQ multiplex PCR; TCRdb's table is partial and in-frame only. The V and J calls and clone size were taken over from that table, and D and trimming were inferred from the DNA. The sample lists around 140,000 clones, 81% occurring once. The CDR3 runs to 15 residues. J gave up 2 bases and V 5 bases, and 8 bases lay outside the gene matches. Per the germline V gene, CDR1 is SEHNR and CDR2 is FQNEAQ (reference sequence). This clonotype was obtained from a human donor in a cohort sampled during active COVID-19. Specimen: peripheral blood. This chain joins TRBV7-9 and TRBJ2-7; 8 bases are a match to TRBD1. CDR3 region: CASSRSRQGPYEQYF. The CDR3 nucleotides are TGTGCCAGCAGCCGTTCACGACAGGGGCCCTACGAGCAGTACTTC.